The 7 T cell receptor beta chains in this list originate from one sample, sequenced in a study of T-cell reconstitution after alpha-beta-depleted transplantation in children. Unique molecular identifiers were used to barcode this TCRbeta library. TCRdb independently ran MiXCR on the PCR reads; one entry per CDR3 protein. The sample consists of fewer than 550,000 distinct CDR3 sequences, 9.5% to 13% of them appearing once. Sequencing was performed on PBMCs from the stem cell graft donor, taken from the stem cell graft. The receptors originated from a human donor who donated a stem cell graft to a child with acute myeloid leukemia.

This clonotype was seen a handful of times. CDR3 in DNA: TGCAGTGCTAGAGATAGCCGTGCCCAGCTGAAGACCCAGTACTTC. Amino acid sequence: CSARDSRAQLKTQYF. This rearrangement joins TRBV20-1 to TRBJ2-5; D uncertain. The V and J ends lost 0 bases and 6 bases respectively, with 17 bases between them. The CDR3 has 15 amino acids. Germline V gene data show CDR1 as DFQATT and CDR2 as SNEGSKA (reference sequence).

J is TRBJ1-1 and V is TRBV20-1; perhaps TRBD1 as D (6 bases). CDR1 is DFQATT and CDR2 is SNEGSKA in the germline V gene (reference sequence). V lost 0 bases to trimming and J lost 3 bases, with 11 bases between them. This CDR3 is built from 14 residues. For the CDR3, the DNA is TGCAGTGCTAGAGAAGGGGGGGCTCACACTGAAGCTTTCTTT. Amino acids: CSAREGGAHTEAFF.

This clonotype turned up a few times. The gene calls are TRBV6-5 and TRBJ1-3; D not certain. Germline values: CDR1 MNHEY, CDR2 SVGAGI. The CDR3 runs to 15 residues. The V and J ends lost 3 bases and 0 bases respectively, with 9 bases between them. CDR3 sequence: CASSYSWSSGNTIYF. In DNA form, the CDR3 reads TGTGCCAGCAGTTATTCCTGGAGCTCTGGAAACACCATATATTTT.

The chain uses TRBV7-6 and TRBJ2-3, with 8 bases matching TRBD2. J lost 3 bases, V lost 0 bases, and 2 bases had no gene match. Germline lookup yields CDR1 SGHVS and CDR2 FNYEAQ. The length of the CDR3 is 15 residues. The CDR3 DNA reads TGTGCCAGCAGCTTAGCGGCGGGAGGTACAGATACGCAGTATTTT. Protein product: CASSLAAGGTDTQYF.

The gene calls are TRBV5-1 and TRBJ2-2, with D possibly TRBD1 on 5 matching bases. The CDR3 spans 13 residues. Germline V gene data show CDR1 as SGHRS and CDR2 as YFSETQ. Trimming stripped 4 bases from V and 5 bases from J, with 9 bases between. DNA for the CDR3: TGCGCCAGCAGCAAAGACAGTACCGGGGAGCTGTTTTTT. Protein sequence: CASSKDSTGELFF.

CDR3 sequence (DNA): TGTGCCAGCAGTACGGCCTACGAGCAGTACGTC. As protein: CASSTAYEQYV. The genes are TRBV6-1 and TRBJ2-7; D call uncertain. The CDR3 extends over 11 amino acids. Germline values: CDR1 MNHNS, CDR2 SASEGT. V dropped 5 bases and J dropped 2 bases, with 4 bases sitting between them.

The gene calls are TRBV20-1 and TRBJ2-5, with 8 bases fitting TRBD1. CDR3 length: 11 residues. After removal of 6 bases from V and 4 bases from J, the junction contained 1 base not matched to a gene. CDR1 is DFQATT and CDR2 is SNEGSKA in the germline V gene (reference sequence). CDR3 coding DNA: TGCAGTGCGACAGGGGCAGAGACCCAGTACTTC. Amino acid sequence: CSATGAETQYF.